A selection of T cell receptor beta chains follows, all from one sample in a study of control samples from healthy donors and cancer patients. Data came from immunoSEQ multiplex PCR; TCRdb stores just in-frame clones and leaves some out. The sample contains 150,000 to 200,000 clones, 91% of which appear only once. The specimen was blood. Source of these receptors: a woman aged 25-40 years in good health. Each CDR3 is given with its conserved first and last residue. D genes are given only for firm matches. Only some rows state a clone size, as once, few, many or a class for expanded clones.

abundance: NA
v_gene: TRBV9
j_gene: TRBJ1-6
d_gene: NA
CDR3aa: CASSVPPGPNSPLHF
CDR3nt: TGTGCCAGCAGCGTACCCCCAGGGCCTAATTCACCTCTCCACTTT

abundance: NA
v_gene: TRBV6-2/TRBV6-3
j_gene: TRBJ2-1
d_gene: NA
CDR3aa: CASSLRTANEQLF
CDR3nt: TGTGCCAGCAGCCTAAGGACTGCCAATGAGCAGCTCTTC

abundance: NA
v_gene: TRBV13
j_gene: TRBJ2-3
d_gene: TRBD2
CDR3aa: CASSLVSGRDTQYF
CDR3nt: TGTGCCAGCAGCTTAGTTAGCGGGAGGGATACGCAGTATTTT

abundance: NA
v_gene: TRBV7-9
j_gene: TRBJ1-3
d_gene: NA
CDR3aa: CASSFPSGNTIYF
CDR3nt: TGTGCCAGCAGCTTCCCCTCTGGAAACACCATATATTTT

abundance: NA
v_gene: TRBV7-9
j_gene: TRBJ1-2
d_gene: NA
CDR3aa: CASSPGYYGYTF
CDR3nt: TGTGCCAGCAGTCCGGGATACTATGGCTACACCTTC

abundance: NA
v_gene: TRBV6-5
j_gene: TRBJ1-3
d_gene: TRBD1
CDR3aa: CASKGQGAGNTIYF
CDR3nt: TGTGCCAGTAAGGGACAGGGGGCTGGAAACACCATATATTTT

abundance: NA
v_gene: TRBV14
j_gene: TRBJ1-6
d_gene: TRBD1
CDR3aa: CASSQAQGANSPLHF
CDR3nt: TGTGCCAGCAGCCAAGCCCAGGGGGCGAATTCACCCCTCCACTTT

abundance: NA
v_gene: TRBV28
j_gene: TRBJ2-3
d_gene: NA
CDR3aa: CASRDLLTDTQYF
CDR3nt: TGTGCCAGCAGGGACTTATTAACAGATACGCAGTATTTT

abundance: NA
v_gene: TRBV6-5
j_gene: TRBJ2-2
d_gene: NA
CDR3aa: CASRRQNTGELFF
CDR3nt: TGTGCCAGCAGGCGGCAGAACACCGGGGAGCTGTTTTTT

abundance: NA
v_gene: TRBV4-1
j_gene: TRBJ1-4
d_gene: TRBD1
CDR3aa: CASSVGDRADEKLFF
CDR3nt: TGCGCCAGCAGCGTAGGGGACAGGGCGGATGAAAAACTGTTTTTT

abundance: NA
v_gene: TRBV11-2
j_gene: TRBJ2-6
d_gene: TRBD1
CDR3aa: CASSLDSQQGGSSGANVLTF
CDR3nt: TGTGCCAGCAGCTTAGATAGCCAACAGGGGGGCAGCTCTGGGGCCAACGTCCTGACTTTC

abundance: NA
v_gene: TRBV3-1/TRBV3-2
j_gene: TRBJ2-3
d_gene: NA
CDR3aa: CASSHTDTQYF
CDR3nt: TGTGCCAGCAGCCACACAGATACGCAGTATTTT

abundance: NA
v_gene: TRBV7-9
j_gene: TRBJ2-3
d_gene: TRBD2
CDR3aa: CASSLVRTSGSTDTQYF
CDR3nt: TGTGCCAGCAGCTTAGTCCGGACTAGCGGGAGCACAGATACGCAGTATTTT

abundance: NA
v_gene: TRBV5-1
j_gene: TRBJ1-1
d_gene: NA
CDR3aa: CASSWGTEAFF
CDR3nt: TGCGCCAGCAGCTGGGGTACTGAAGCTTTCTTT

abundance: once
v_gene: TRBV7-8
j_gene: TRBJ1-1
d_gene: TRBD1
CDR3aa: CASSFGQGMNTEAFF
CDR3nt: TGTGCCAGCAGCTTCGGACAGGGCATGAACACTGAAGCTTTCTTT

abundance: NA
v_gene: TRBV9
j_gene: TRBJ1-1
d_gene: TRBD1
CDR3aa: CASSPRTGNTEAFF
CDR3nt: TGTGCCAGCAGCCCGAGGACAGGGAACACTGAAGCTTTCTTT